Here is one T cell receptor beta chain with its context. The target antigen is unknown. Here immunoSEQ multiplex PCR was the method, and the copy in TCRdb shows in-frame clones only, minus some. The data contain 110,000 to 150,000 clones, 75% to 90% of them singletons. Per the germline V gene, CDR1 is SNHLY and CDR2 is FYNNEI. Deletions cut 7 bases from V and 4 bases from J, with 20 bases between. The CDR3 spans 15 residues. The data stem from a study of T cell responses to AZD1222 COVID-19 vaccine. General study findings and limits: The sample set comprised mostly white British donors with more females, and clonal diversity was possibly underestimated.

This sequence was found in an adult in good health. The V call is TRBV2, the J call TRBJ2-7; possibly TRBD1 or TRBD2 for D (7 bases each). Sequenced here: peripheral blood, sampled on day 0 of AZD1222 vaccination. CDR3 sequence reads: CASISGRGLEYEQYF. CDR3 coding DNA: TGTGCCAGCATTTCTGGGAGGGGGCTGGAGTACGAGCAGTACTTC.